These T cell receptor beta chains were read from a single sample in a study of T cells after yellow fever vaccination. TCRdb reprocessed the 5' RACE reads via MiXCR and lists one record per CDR3 protein. This table holds over 300,000 distinct CDR3 sequences, 3% to 4.5% found once. Source: PBMCs, taken on the day of the yellow fever booster vaccination. All receptors come from a man in his late teens or twenties who received the YFV17D yellow fever vaccine. CDR3s include the opening cysteine and the closing phenylalanine or tryptophan. The D gene is left open where the match is weak. Some rows mark clone size as missing; the rest say once, few, many or name a class of expanded clone.

D: TRBD2
J: TRBJ2-3
size: -
V: TRBV12-3/TRBV12-4
CDR3: CASRFIAGGTDTQYF
DNA: TGTGCCAGCAGGTTTATAGCGGGGGGCACAGATACGCAGTATTTT

D: -
J: TRBJ2-3
size: many
V: TRBV15
CDR3: CATSTRVGGELDTQYF
DNA: TGTGCCACCAGCACCCGCGTAGGCGGGGAATTAGATACGCAGTATTTT

D: TRBD1
J: TRBJ2-5
size: many
V: TRBV5-1
CDR3: CASSLEPGQGVETQYF
DNA: TGCGCCAGCAGCTTAGAACCGGGACAGGGTGTCGAGACCCAGTACTTC

D: TRBD2
J: TRBJ2-1
size: few
V: TRBV28
CDR3: CASSWPRGGRYEQFF
DNA: TGTGCCAGCAGTTGGCCCCGGGGGGGCCGGTACGAGCAGTTCTTC

D: TRBD2
J: TRBJ2-3
size: -
V: TRBV7-6
CDR3: CASSQLAGGRDTQYF
DNA: TGTGCCAGCAGCCAACTAGCGGGGGGGCGGGATACGCAGTATTTT

D: TRBD2
J: TRBJ2-5
size: few
V: TRBV4-2
CDR3: CASSQDNLAGGQGETQYF
DNA: TGTGCCAGCAGCCAAGATAACCTAGCGGGGGGCCAGGGGGAGACCCAGTACTTC

D: -
J: TRBJ1-6
size: -
V: TRBV27
CDR3: CASSLEGRSNSPLHF
DNA: TGTGCCAGCAGTTTAGAGGGGCGATCAAATTCACCCCTCCACTTT

D: -
J: TRBJ1-3
size: -
V: TRBV4-1
CDR3: CASSDTDSIGNTIYF
DNA: TGCGCCAGCAGCGATACGGACAGTATTGGAAACACCATATATTTT

D: -
J: TRBJ2-1
size: few
V: TRBV7-9
CDR3: CASSQTGYTYNEQFF
DNA: TGTGCCAGCAGCCAAACAGGGTATACCTACAATGAGCAGTTCTTC

D: -
J: TRBJ2-5
size: many
V: TRBV12-3/TRBV12-4
CDR3: CASSFGAGAYQETQYF
DNA: TGTGCCAGCAGTTTTGGCGCAGGGGCGTACCAAGAGACCCAGTACTTC

D: -
J: TRBJ2-2
size: -
V: TRBV6-6
CDR3: CASSPTRGQSANTGELFF
DNA: TGTGCCAGCAGTCCGACGCGTGGACAGTCGGCGAACACCGGGGAGCTGTTTTTT

D: -
J: TRBJ2-3
size: -
V: TRBV2
CDR3: CASSRGREADTQYF
DNA: TGTGCCAGCAGTCGCGGCAGGGAGGCAGATACGCAGTATTTT

D: -
J: TRBJ1-5
size: many
V: TRBV7-2
CDR3: CASSLSRDFNQPQHF
DNA: TGTGCCAGCAGCTTGAGCCGGGACTTTAATCAGCCCCAGCATTTT

D: TRBD2
J: TRBJ2-1
size: many
V: TRBV9
CDR3: CASSPYRLAGYNEQFF
DNA: TGTGCCAGCAGCCCATACCGACTAGCGGGGTACAATGAGCAGTTCTTC

D: TRBD1
J: TRBJ1-4
size: few
V: TRBV7-2
CDR3: CASSLGDRGRNEKLFF
DNA: TGTGCCAGCAGCTTAGGGGACAGGGGGAGGAATGAAAAACTGTTTTTT

D: TRBD1
J: TRBJ1-5
size: many
V: TRBV7-2
CDR3: CASSYGTGGFQPQHF
DNA: TGTGCCAGCAGCTATGGGACAGGGGGGTTTCAGCCCCAGCATTTT

D: TRBD1
J: TRBJ2-7
size: many
V: TRBV4-3
CDR3: CASSRGTGTYEQYF
DNA: TGCGCCAGCAGCCGGGGGACAGGGACCTACGAGCAGTACTTC

D: TRBD1
J: TRBJ2-2
size: -
V: TRBV19
CDR3: CASSGNRGWELFF
DNA: TGTGCCAGTAGTGGTAACAGGGGTTGGGAGCTGTTTTTT